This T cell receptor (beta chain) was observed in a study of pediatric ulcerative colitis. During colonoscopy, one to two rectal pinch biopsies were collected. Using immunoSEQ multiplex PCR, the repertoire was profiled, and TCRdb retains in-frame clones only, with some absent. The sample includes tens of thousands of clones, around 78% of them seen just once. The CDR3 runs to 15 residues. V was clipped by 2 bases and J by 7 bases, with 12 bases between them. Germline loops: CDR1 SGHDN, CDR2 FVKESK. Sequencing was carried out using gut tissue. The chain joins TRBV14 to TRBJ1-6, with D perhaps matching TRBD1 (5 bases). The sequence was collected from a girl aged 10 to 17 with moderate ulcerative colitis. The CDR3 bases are TGTGCCAGCAGCCAATGGGGGACCCCGAATTCACCCCTCCACTTT. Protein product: CASSQWGTPNSPLHF.